A few counts support the clone carrying this T cell receptor beta chain. Its cognate antigen is unknown. The data were taken from a study of human T cells and chemical hapten exposure. Overall study findings and caveats: With DPC sensitization, TCRs exceeding 1 in 1000 frequency showed no change.

Noted time point: patch test 3, about 24 weeks after DPC sensitization. Treatment here: therapeutic diphenylcyclopropenone sensitization with weekly scalp DPC. Extraction yielded total RNA from whole blood (unfractionated). TCRdb recomputed calls from the RACE reads with MiXCR, one row per CDR3 protein. The repertoire holds 35,000 to 45,000 distinct CDR3 sequences, with roughly 12% as singletons. CDR3 length equals 14 residues. The V end was cut by 6 bases, the J end by 2 bases, with 13 bases between. CDR1 is LNHNV and CDR2 is YYDKDF in the germline V gene (reference sequence). The receptor comes from a woman aged 40 to 50 with alopecia areata. Some clones in this sample may be carry-over from other donors' samples. The input for sequencing was whole blood, taken in connection with sensitization to the hapten diphenylcyclopropenone (DPC). The chain employs TRBV15 and TRBJ2-5, with D possibly matching TRBD2 (6 bases). The CDR3 is CATSGRRTQETQYF. CDR3 nucleotide sequence: TGTGCCACCAGTGGGAGGAGGACACAAGAGACCCAGTACTTC.